This entry concerns a single TCR beta chain. Per germline, CDR1 LGHDT and CDR2 YNNKEL (reference sequence). The CDR3 is made up of 13 amino acids. Trimming removed 4 bases at V and 10 bases at J, with 14 bases between. This entry comes from a study of CD8 T cells in Susac syndrome. After extraction with the RNeasy kit, 0.5 to 1 ug of the RNA was reverse transcribed using random hexamers. TCRdb passed the immunoSEQ multiplex PCR reads through MiXCR, listing each CDR3 protein once. The sample carries 150,000 to 200,000 distinct CDR3 sequences, more than 90% recorded once. The sequenced material came from CD4+ T cells from PBMCs. This chain joins TRBV3-1 and TRBJ2-1; D may be TRBD2 (5 bases). The receptor comes from a human donor in good health. The CDR3: CASSLGGLTEQFF. The DNA for the CDR3 is TGTGCCAGCAGCCTGGGTGGACTCACCGAGCAGTTCTTC.